This TCR beta chain was profiled in a study of blood T cell repertoires in COVID-19. About the study: Spain, Italy and the United States supplied samples that represented acute and convalescent COVID-19. The analysed material was cDNA or gDNA that came from T cells, B-cell-depleted T cells, or PBMCs.

In the source study's methods: From reference gene primer amplification, estimates of nucleated cell counts were derived. This table comes from immunoSEQ multiplex PCR, and its TCRdb copy is limited to in-frame clones, with some not included. The DNA was the basis for D and trimming; V, J and clone size are from that table. Of fewer than 200,000 clones listed, approximately 85% are singletons. The germline V gene has CDR1 SQVTM and CDR2 ANQGSEA. The CDR3 has 12 amino acids. Between the trimmed V and J ends, which lost 2 bases and 8 bases, there was a span of 12 bases. This sequence joins TRBV29-1 and TRBJ1-1; no clear D. The source of this sequence is a woman of 80 years or more with acute or convalescent COVID-19. The specimen was peripheral blood. CDR3 region: CSVETDPLEAFF. CDR3 sequence (DNA): TGCAGCGTTGAAACAGACCCCCTAGAAGCTTTCTTT.